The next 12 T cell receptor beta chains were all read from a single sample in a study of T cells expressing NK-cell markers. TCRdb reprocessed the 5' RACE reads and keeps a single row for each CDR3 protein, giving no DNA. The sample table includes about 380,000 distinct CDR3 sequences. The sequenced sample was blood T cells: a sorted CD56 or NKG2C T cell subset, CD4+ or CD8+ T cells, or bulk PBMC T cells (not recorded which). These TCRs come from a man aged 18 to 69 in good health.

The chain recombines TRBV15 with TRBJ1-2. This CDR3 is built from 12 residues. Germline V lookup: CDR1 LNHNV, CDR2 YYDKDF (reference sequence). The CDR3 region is CATSQVNYGYTF.

Here the CDR3 reads CASSLGTGRNNPQHF. The chain is built from TRBV5-1 and TRBJ1-5. CDR3 length: 15 residues. Germline V gene data show CDR1 as SGHRS and CDR2 as YFSETQ.

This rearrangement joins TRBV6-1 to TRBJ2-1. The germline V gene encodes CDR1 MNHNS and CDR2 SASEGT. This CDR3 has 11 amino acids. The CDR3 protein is CASRRQNEQFF.

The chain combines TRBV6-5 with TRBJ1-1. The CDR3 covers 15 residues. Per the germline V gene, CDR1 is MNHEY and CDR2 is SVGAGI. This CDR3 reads CASSYTTVRNTEAFF.

CDR3 loop: CSASNTAGVQETQYF. The chain is built from TRBV20-1 and TRBJ2-5; TCRdb reports TRBD2, a call that lacks DNA to check it against. CDR1 and CDR2 from the germline V gene are DFQATT and SNEGSKA (reference sequence). CDR3 length equals 15 residues.

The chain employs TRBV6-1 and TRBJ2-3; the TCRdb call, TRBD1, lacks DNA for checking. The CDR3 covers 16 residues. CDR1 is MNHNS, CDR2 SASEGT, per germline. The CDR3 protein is CASSPRDKGFPDTQYF.

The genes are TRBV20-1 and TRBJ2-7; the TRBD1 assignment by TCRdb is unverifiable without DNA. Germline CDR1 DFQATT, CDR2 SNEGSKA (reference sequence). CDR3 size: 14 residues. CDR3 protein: CSARDKGTGTEQYF.

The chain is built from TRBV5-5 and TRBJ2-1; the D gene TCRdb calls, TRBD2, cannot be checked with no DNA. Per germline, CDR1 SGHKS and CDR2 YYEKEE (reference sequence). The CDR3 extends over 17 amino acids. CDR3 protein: CASSSTRGGTSYNEQFF.

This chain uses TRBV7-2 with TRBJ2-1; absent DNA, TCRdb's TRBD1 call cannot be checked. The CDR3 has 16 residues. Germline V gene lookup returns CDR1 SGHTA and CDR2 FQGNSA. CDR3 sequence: CASSSKGGGLGMEQFF.

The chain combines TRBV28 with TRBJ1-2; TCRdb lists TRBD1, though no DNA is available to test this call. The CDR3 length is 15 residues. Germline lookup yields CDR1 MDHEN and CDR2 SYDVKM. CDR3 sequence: CASSSRGGWNYGYTF.

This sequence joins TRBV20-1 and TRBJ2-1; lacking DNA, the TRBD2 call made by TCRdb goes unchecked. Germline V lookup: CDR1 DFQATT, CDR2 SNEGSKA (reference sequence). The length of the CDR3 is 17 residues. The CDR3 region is CSAEGTSGPLSYNEQFF.

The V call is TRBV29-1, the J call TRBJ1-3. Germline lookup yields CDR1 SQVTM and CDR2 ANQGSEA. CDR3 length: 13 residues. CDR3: CSVDSLSGNTIYF.